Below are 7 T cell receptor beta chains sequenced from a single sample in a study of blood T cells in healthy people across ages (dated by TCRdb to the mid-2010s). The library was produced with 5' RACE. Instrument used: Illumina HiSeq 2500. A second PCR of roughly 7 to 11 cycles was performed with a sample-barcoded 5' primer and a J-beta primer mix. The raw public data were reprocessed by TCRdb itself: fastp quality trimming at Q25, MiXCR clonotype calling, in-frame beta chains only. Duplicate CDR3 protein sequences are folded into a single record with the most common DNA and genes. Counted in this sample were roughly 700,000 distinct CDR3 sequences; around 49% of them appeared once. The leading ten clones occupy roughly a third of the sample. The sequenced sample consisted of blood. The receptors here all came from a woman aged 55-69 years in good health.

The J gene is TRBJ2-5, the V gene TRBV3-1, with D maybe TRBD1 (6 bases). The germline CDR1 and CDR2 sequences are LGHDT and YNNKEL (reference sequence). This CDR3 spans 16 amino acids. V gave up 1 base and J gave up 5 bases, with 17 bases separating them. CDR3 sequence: CASSQVGQSDRETQYF. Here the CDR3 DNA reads TGTGCCAGCAGCCAAGTCGGACAGTCGGATCGGGAGACCCAGTACTTC.

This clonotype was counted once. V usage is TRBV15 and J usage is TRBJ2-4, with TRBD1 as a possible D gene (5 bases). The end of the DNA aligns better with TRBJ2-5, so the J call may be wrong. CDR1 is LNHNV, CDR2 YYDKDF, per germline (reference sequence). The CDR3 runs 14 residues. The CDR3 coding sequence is TGTGCCACCAGCAGAGAAGGGGTTTGGGAGACCCAGTACTTC. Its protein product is CATSREGVWETQYF.

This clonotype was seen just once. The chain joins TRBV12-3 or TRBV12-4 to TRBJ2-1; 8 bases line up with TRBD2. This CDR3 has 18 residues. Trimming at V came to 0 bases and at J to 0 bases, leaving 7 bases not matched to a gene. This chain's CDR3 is CASSLAWRGASSYNEQFF. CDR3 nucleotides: TGTGCCAGCAGTTTAGCGTGGCGGGGGGCGAGCTCCTACAATGAGCAGTTCTTC.

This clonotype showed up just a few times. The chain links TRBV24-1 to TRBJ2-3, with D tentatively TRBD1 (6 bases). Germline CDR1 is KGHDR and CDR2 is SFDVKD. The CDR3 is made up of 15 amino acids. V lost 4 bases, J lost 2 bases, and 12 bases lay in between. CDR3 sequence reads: CATSDPGVLTDTQYF. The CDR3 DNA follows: TGTGCCACCAGTGACCCAGGGGTCCTCACAGATACGCAGTATTTT.

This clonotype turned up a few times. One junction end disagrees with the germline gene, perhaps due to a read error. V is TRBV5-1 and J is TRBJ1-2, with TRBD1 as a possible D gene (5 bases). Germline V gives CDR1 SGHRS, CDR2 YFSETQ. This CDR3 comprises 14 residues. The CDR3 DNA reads TGCGCCAGCAGTTTGGTGACAGAGGGCTATGGCTACACCTTC. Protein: CASSLVTEGYGYTF. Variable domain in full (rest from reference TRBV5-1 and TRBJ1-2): KAGVTQTPRYLIKTRGQQVTLSCSPISGHRSVSWYQQTPGQGLQFLFEYFSETQRNKGNFPGRFSGRQFSNSRSEMNVSTLELGDSALYLCASSLVTEGYGYTFGSGTRLTVV.

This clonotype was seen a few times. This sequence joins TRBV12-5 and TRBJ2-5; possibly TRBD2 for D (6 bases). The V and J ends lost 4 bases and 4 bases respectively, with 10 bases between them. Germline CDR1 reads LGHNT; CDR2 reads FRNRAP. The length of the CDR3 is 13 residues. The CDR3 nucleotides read TGTGCTAGTGGTTGGGTGGGGGGAGAGACCCAGTACTTC. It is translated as CASGWVGGETQYF.

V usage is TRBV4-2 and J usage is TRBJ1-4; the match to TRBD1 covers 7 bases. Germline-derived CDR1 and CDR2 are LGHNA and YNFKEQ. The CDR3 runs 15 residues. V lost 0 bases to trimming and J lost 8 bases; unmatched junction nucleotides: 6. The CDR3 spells CASSQEEGAGEKLFF. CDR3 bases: TGTGCCAGCAGCCAAGAGGAGGGGGCAGGGGAAAAACTGTTTTTT.